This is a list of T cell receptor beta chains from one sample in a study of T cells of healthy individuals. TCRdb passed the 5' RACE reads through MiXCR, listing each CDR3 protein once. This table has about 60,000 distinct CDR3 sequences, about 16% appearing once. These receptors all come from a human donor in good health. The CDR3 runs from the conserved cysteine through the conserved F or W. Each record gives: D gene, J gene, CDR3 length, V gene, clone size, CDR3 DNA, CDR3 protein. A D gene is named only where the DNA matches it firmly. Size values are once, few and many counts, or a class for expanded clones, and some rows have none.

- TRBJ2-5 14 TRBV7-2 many TGTGCCAGCAGCTTAGCCGGGTCCTTGGAGACCCAGTACTTC CASSLAGSLETQYF
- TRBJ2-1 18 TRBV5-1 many - CASSVGLGTSGSEDELFF
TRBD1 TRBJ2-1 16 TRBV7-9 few TGTGCCAGCAGCACATCACAGGGGTTAGGGGTGTTTGAGCAGTTCTTC CASSTSQGLGVFEQFF
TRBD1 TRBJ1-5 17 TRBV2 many TGTGCCACATCTGGACAGGGGGTCGGTCGAAGCAATCAGCCCCAGCATTTT CATSGQGVGRSNQPQHF
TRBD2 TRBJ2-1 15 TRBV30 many TGTGCCTGTCGCTGGTCACTAGCGGCTTACAATGAGCAGTTCTTC CACRWSLAAYNEQFF
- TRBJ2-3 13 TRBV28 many TGTGCCAGCATGGTAGGGGACACAGATACGCAGTATTTT CASMVGDTDTQYF
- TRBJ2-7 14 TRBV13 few TGTGCCAGCAGCTCCCCGAGAGGAACCTACGAGCAGTACTTC CASSSPRGTYEQYF
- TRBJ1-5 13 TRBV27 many TGTGCCAGCCGAGAGGGCCAGACTCAGCCCCAGCATTTT CASREGQTQPQHF
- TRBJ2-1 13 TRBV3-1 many TGTGCCAGCAGCCAAGATTTAATCGAAGGGCAGTTCTTC CASSQDLIEGQFF
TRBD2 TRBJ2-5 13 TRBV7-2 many TGTGCCAGCAGCTTCGCGCGGGGGGAGACCCAGTACTTC CASSFARGETQYF
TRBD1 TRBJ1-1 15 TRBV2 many TGTGCCAGCAGTGGAGGGACAGGGCCAGCTCAGCAGGCTTTCTTT CASSGGTGPAQQAFF
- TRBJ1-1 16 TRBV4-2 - TGTGCCAGCAGCCAAGATAATCTCCACCAGAACACTGAAGCTTTCTTT CASSQDNLHQNTEAFF
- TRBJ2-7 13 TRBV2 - TGTGCCAGCAGGCTCACAGGGTTCGGAGAGCAGTACTTC CASRLTGFGEQYF
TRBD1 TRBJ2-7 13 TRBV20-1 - TGCAGTGCTACGGACAGGGAGTCCTACGAGCAGTACTTC CSATDRESYEQYF
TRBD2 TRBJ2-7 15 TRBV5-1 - TGCGACAGCAGCTTGGGACTAGCGTCAATCGGGGAGCAGTACTTC CDSSLGLASIGEQYF
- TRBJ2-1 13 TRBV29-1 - TGCAGCGTTGCCCACCGTCAGAGGAGTGAGCAGTTCTTC CSVAHRQRSEQFF
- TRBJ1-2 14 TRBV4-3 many TGCGCCAGCAGCCAAGAGGGCGTTTACTATGGCTACACCTTC CASSQEGVYYGYTF
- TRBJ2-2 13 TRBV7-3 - TGTGCCAGCAGCCGCGGTCATGGCGGGGAGCTGTTTTTT CASSRGHGGELFF
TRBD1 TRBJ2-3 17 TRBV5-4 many TGTGCCAGCAGCCCGCCCCCGGGACAGGGCAAGACGGATACGCAGTATTTT CASSPPPGQGKTDTQYF
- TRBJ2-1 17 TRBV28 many TGTGCCAGCAGTCCCCCACCTCCGGGGAGCTCCTACAATGAGCAGTTCTTC CASSPPPPGSSYNEQFF
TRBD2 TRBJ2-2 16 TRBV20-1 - TGCAGTGCTAGAGTAATCACGGGGGGTAACACCGGGGAGCTGTTTTTT CSARVITGGNTGELFF
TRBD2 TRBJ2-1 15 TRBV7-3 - TGTGCCAGCAGCCCCGGGACTAGCGTTTACAATGAGCAGTTCTTC CASSPGTSVYNEQFF
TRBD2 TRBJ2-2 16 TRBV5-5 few TGTGCCAGCAGCGCGGGACTAGCGGGAGTTTCGGGGGAGCTGTTTTTT CASSAGLAGVSGELFF
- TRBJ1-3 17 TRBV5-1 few TGCGCCAGCAGCTTGGATGTCTTGATGAGCTCTGGAAACACCATATATTTT CASSLDVLMSSGNTIYF